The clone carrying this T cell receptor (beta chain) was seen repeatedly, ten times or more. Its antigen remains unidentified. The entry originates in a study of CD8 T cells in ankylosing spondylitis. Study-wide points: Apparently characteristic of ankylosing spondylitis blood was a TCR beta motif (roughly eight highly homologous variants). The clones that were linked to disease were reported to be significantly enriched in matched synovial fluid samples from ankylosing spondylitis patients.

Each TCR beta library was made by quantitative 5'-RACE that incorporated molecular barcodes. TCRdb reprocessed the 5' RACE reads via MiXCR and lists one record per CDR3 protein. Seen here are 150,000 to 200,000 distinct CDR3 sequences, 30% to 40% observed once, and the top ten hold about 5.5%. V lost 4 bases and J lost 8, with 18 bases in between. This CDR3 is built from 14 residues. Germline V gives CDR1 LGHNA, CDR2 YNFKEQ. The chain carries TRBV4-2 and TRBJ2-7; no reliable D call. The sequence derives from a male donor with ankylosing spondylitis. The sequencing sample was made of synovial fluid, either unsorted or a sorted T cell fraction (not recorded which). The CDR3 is CASSLSPQTEQQYF. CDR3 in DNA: TGTGCCAGCAGCCTAAGCCCACAGACGGAGCAGCAGTACTTC.